This T cell receptor beta chain was recorded in a study of tumor-infiltrating lymphocytes in primary liver carcinoma. Study-wide findings and caveats: Only about 7.5-25% of top clones were detected in all five tumor regions.

Scientists recovered RNA and DNA together from around 20-30 mg of unsorted bulk tissue. In its sample, this clonotype was seen many times. The antigen is not known. Germline V CDR1 and CDR2: MNHNS, SASEGT. Trimming took 6 bases from V and 1 from J, leaving 9 bases between them. This CDR3 contains 13 residues. cDNA specific to TCR beta was made from about 0.45 ug of total RNA, with a constant-region primer employed for priming. Amplification in three nested multiplex PCR rounds with slightly modified ARM-PCR gave rise to TCR beta libraries. The first two PCR rounds, around 10 cycles each, used TRBV1-TRBV30 forward primers and a C-beta reverse primer. TCRdb reanalysed the multiplex PCR reads using MiXCR and keeps one entry per CDR3 protein. In the table there are 75,000 or so distinct CDR3 sequences, almost 70% of which are singletons.

The receptor's source is a man in his forties or fifties with primary liver carcinoma and hepatitis B virus infection. The genes are TRBV6-1 and TRBJ1-2; D is undetermined. The sample consisted of liver tumor tissue from sampling region 4. The subset denotes: tumor region T4, right-lateral pole. CDR3 bases: TGTGCCAGCAGCAAGCATGATAACTATGGCTACACCTTC. Its translation is CASSKHDNYGYTF.